Below, 30 T cell receptor beta chains from the same sample are listed, as sequenced in a study of HIV-infected children after antiretroviral therapy interruption. Treatment of the sample: PENTA 11 planned treatment interruption arm or continuous ART arm. Unique molecular identifiers were included in an RNA-based 3' RACE TCR library. TCRdb itself ran the 3' RACE reads through MiXCR, one entry per CDR3 protein. The data show about 89,000 distinct CDR3 sequences, around 6.9% seen once. Sequenced here: CD45RA+ CD4+ T cells from PBMCs, pooled from several time points, sampled from a donor given antiretroviral therapy, either interrupted or continuous. Subset in this sample: naive CD4+ CD45RA+ CD45RO- T cells. Receptor source: a pool of human donors with HIV.

This clonotype was counted ten times or more. CDR3 region: CASSLSLRVSYEQYF. In DNA form, the CDR3 reads TGTGCCAGCAGTTTATCATTAAGAGTTTCCTACGAGCAGTACTTC. This rearrangement joins TRBV27 to TRBJ2-7, with D uncertain. The CDR3 length is 15 residues. Germline loops: CDR1 MNHEY, CDR2 SMNVEV (reference sequence). The V end was cut by 0 bases, the J end by 1 base, with 10 bases between.

This rearrangement joins TRBV3-1 to TRBJ2-4, with TRBD1 identical over 7 bases. Germline values: CDR1 LGHDT, CDR2 YNNKEL (reference sequence). The CDR3 covers 16 residues. The J segment lost 9 bases and the V segment lost 6 bases, leaving 17 bases of the junction unmatched. In nucleotides, the CDR3 is TGTGCCAGCAGGCACACAATACTAGGGGGCGGCGGCATTCAGTACTTC. It specifies CASRHTILGGGGIQYF.

The chain links TRBV2 to TRBJ2-1; D is possibly TRBD1 (6 bases). With 5 bases removed from V and 12 bases from J, the gap between germline ends came to 14 bases. Per the germline V gene, CDR1 is SNHLY and CDR2 is FYNNEI. CDR3 size: 12 residues. CDR3 region: CASSPPGTTQFF. The CDR3 bases are TGTGCCAGCAGTCCCCCCGGGACAACGCAGTTCTTC.

This clonotype was detected ten times or more. The CDR3 here is CASSFHRDRGHEQYF. CDR3 in DNA: TGTGCCAGCAGCTTTCATCGGGACAGGGGGCACGAGCAGTACTTC. V is TRBV7-9 and J is TRBJ2-7, with 12 bases fitting TRBD1. Germline V gene sequence: CDR1 SEHNR, CDR2 FQNEAQ (reference sequence). The CDR3 contains 15 residues. The V and J ends lost 3 bases and 5 bases, in that order; junction bases with no gene match: 5.

Many counts were recorded for this clonotype. The chain uses TRBV5-1 and TRBJ2-7; 7 positions match TRBD1. The length of the CDR3 is 14 residues. Germline V CDR1 and CDR2: SGHRS, YFSETQ. Trimming took 4 bases from V and 6 from J; bases not matched to a gene: 10. DNA for the CDR3: TGCGCCAGCAGCCTTCAACAGGGGCGAGGCGAGCAGTACTTC. Translation gives CASSLQQGRGEQYF.

The V gene is TRBV5-6, the J gene TRBJ2-7; D is possibly TRBD2 (6 bases). Trimming took 1 base from V and 5 from J, leaving 13 bases between them. The germline V gene encodes CDR1 SGHDT and CDR2 YYEEEE. CDR3 length: 14 residues. CDR3 bases: TGTGCCAGCAGCTTGTCGGACTACACGCACGAGCAGTACTTC. Protein sequence: CASSLSDYTHEQYF.

This rearrangement joins TRBV6-7 to TRBJ2-1; the D gene could be TRBD1 or TRBD2 (5 bases each). TRBV6-7 is marked as an open reading frame, function uncertain. The CDR3 runs to 18 residues. V lost 7 bases, J lost 0 bases, and 22 bases lay in between. The CDR3 protein is CASTSGARSTRSYNEQFF. In DNA, the CDR3 is TGTGCCAGCACCTCCGGGGCACGGAGCACTCGCTCCTACAATGAGCAGTTCTTC.

The chain combines TRBV19 with TRBJ1-2; no reliable D call. V lost 5 bases and J 5 bases, leaving 12 bases between the germline ends. This CDR3 region has 13 residues. The germline V gene has CDR1 LNHDA and CDR2 SQIVND (reference sequence). The CDR3 region has the DNA TGTGCCAGTAGTGGAGCGGTGGATTATGGCTACACCTTC. Protein: CASSGAVDYGYTF.

This chain joins TRBV13 and TRBJ1-4, with TRBD1 matching over 7 bases. V lost 10 bases to trimming and J lost 7 bases; unmatched junction nucleotides: 9. CDR3 length equals 13 residues. Germline V gene sequence: CDR1 PRHDT, CDR2 FYEKMQ (reference sequence). The CDR3 nucleotides are TGTGCCAATCGACAGGGCTTAGGTGAAAAACTGTTTTTT. Residues: CANRQGLGEKLFF.

The J gene is TRBJ2-7, the V gene TRBV4-1; tentatively, D is TRBD1 (6 bases). The CDR3 loop spans 15 amino acids. Germline V CDR1 and CDR2: MGHRA, YSYEKL. The V end was cut by 1 base, the J end by 3 bases, with 13 bases between. As DNA, the CDR3 is TGCGCCAGCAGCCAAGGTGTCGGGACAAACTACGAGCAGTACTTC. Its translation is CASSQGVGTNYEQYF.

This chain links TRBV5-4 with TRBJ2-7, with 8 positions matching TRBD1. V lost 3 bases, J lost 3 bases, and 8 bases stayed unmatched. CDR1 is SGHNT and CDR2 is YYREEE in the germline V gene (reference sequence). This CDR3 is built from 15 residues. CDR3 sequence reads: CASSYGQGLRYEQYF. The CDR3 region has the DNA TGTGCCAGCAGCTACGGACAGGGCTTACGCTACGAGCAGTACTTC.

This clonotype was seen many times. The chain recombines TRBV3-1 with TRBJ2-7; 14 bases line up with TRBD2. There are 20 residues in the CDR3. J was trimmed by 7 bases and V by 1 base; bases with no gene match: 18. Germline V gene lookup returns CDR1 LGHDT and CDR2 YNNKEL (reference sequence). Here the CDR3 reads CASSQAHGTSGSLLTGEQYF. The DNA for the CDR3 is TGTGCCAGCAGCCAAGCCCACGGGACTAGCGGGAGTTTACTTACGGGAGAGCAGTACTTC.

This clonotype was observed a few times. This rearrangement joins TRBV20-1 to TRBJ1-5; 9 bases align to TRBD1. The CDR3 spans 14 residues. V dropped 5 bases and J dropped 6; count of bases not matched to a gene: 8. CDR1 DFQATT and CDR2 SNEGSKA come from the germline V gene (reference sequence). Here the CDR3 DNA reads TGCAGTGCTCGCCCCGGGACAGGGAGTCAGCCCCAGCATTTT. Its protein product is CSARPGTGSQPQHF.

This clonotype appeared many times. This chain connects TRBV12-3 or TRBV12-4 to TRBJ2-1, with a tentative D call TRBD2 (5 bases). Trimming removed 1 base from V and 0 bases from J, with 13 bases in between. The CDR3 has 17 residues. The chain's CDR3 is CASSLEHGVGSYNEQFF. The CDR3 bases are TGTGCCAGCAGTTTAGAGCACGGGGTAGGCTCCTACAATGAGCAGTTCTTC.

This clonotype was counted ten times or more. With a much larger clone just one base away, this may be a read error. The rearrangement joins TRBV2 to TRBJ1-2; D not resolved. CDR3 size: 11 residues. Germline V lookup: CDR1 SNHLY, CDR2 FYNNEI. The CDR3 DNA reads as TGTGACAGCACGGCCGGAGATGGCTACACCTTC. Translation: CDSTAGDGYTF. Variable domain in full (rest from reference TRBV2 and TRBJ1-2): EPEVTQTPSHQVTQMGQEVILRCVPISNHLYFYWYRQILGQKVEFLVSFYNNEISEKSEIFDDQFSVERPDGSNFTLKIRSTKLEDSAMYFCDSTAGDGYTFGSGTRLTVV.

Many counts were recorded for this clonotype. The chain is built from TRBV5-6 and TRBJ2-3, with 9 bases that match TRBD2. The CDR3 length is 12 residues. Germline V lookup: CDR1 SGHDT, CDR2 YYEEEE. V trimming: 1 base; J trimming: 9 bases; junction bases outside the gene matches: 0. The CDR3 is CASSLTSGTQYF. The DNA for the CDR3 is TGTGCCAGCAGCTTGACTAGCGGGACGCAGTATTTT. The full variable domain, with the rest looked up from reference TRBV5-6 and TRBJ2-3, is DAGVTQSPTHLIKTRGQQVTLRCSPKSGHDTVSWYQQALGQGPQFIFQYYEEEERQRGNFPDRFSGHQFPNYSSELNVNALLLGDSALYLCASSLTSGTQYFGPGTRLTVL.

This chain joins TRBV19 and TRBJ2-3, with 9 bases matching TRBD1. Looked up from germline, CDR1 is LNHDA and CDR2 is SQIVND (reference sequence). The V and J ends lost 7 bases and 6 bases, in that order; junction bases with no gene match: 5. This CDR3 is 13 amino acids long. The DNA for the CDR3 is TGTGCCAGTAAGGGACAGGGCCTTGATACGCAGTATTTT. Translated, it gives CASKGQGLDTQYF.

This clonotype has a count of ten or more. The chain is built from TRBV7-2 and TRBJ1-1; a weak D match, TRBD1 (5 bases). The germline V and J ends were trimmed by 0 bases and 3 bases, with 14 bases remaining between them. CDR1 is SGHTA, CDR2 FQGNSA, per germline. The CDR3 runs 16 residues. CDR3 nucleotides: TGTGCCAGCAGCTTAGCTAGCCCCGGGACCTACACTGAAGCTTTCTTT. It is translated as CASSLASPGTYTEAFF.

This clonotype was picked up many times. The chain employs TRBV13 and TRBJ2-7; TRBD1 matches 9 bases. Germline V gene sequence: CDR1 PRHDT, CDR2 FYEKMQ (reference sequence). V shed 1 base, J shed 4 bases, and the junction held 2 bases outside the gene matches. The CDR3 loop spans 14 amino acids. The CDR3 loop reads CASSLVQGAYEQYF. In DNA, the CDR3 is TGTGCCAGCAGCTTAGTACAGGGGGCTTACGAGCAGTACTTC.

This clonotype came up a few times. CDR3 nucleotide sequence: TGCGCCAGCAGGACAGGGGTAAAGAACTATGGCTACACCTTC. It specifies CASRTGVKNYGYTF. The V and J genes are TRBV5-1 and TRBJ1-2; TRBD1 matches 8 bases. The CDR3 consists of 14 residues. The germline CDR1 and CDR2 sequences are SGHRS and YFSETQ. J was trimmed by 2 bases and V by 5 bases; bases with no gene match: 5.

A word on this clonotype: Compared with germline, one end of the junction differs, possibly owing to a read error. The rearrangement uses TRBV23-1 and TRBJ1-4; D is perhaps TRBD1 (6 bases). TRBV23-1 is reported as an ORF; its role is uncertain. This CDR3 is 16 amino acids long. The CDR3 protein is CASRLTGSPTNEKLLF. The CDR3, as DNA: TGCGCCAGCAGATTAACAGGGAGTCCAACTAATGAAAAACTGCTTTTT.

In its sample, this clonotype was seen many times. V usage is TRBV28 and J usage is TRBJ2-4; D not resolved. The CDR3 contains 15 residues. Germline CDR1 and CDR2: MDHEN and SYDVKM. V was pared by 2 bases and J by 0 bases, with 8 bases between. This CDR3 reads CASSLGRTAKNIQYF. In DNA, the CDR3 is TGTGCCAGCAGTTTAGGGCGGACAGCCAAAAACATTCAGTACTTC.

This clonotype was found a few times. The chain combines TRBV6-5 with TRBJ1-2; TRBD1 is a possible D gene (6 bases). Trimming shortened V by 3 bases and J by 4 bases, and 9 bases separated the two germline ends. Per the germline V gene, CDR1 is MNHEY and CDR2 is SVGAGI. The CDR3 extends over 13 amino acids. CDR3 residues: CASSYGQIYGYTF. Written as DNA, the CDR3 is TGTGCCAGCAGTTATGGACAGATCTATGGCTACACCTTC.

This clonotype was detected ten times or more. The V gene is TRBV27, the J gene TRBJ1-6, with TRBD1 as a possible D gene (5 bases). Trimming pared 2 bases from V and 11 bases from J, leaving 19 bases between. Germline V gene lookup returns CDR1 MNHEY and CDR2 SMNVEV (reference sequence). The CDR3 spans 16 residues. The CDR3 nucleotides are TGTGCCAGCAGTTTACCTGGGACCCCCCTCGGGGCACCCCTCCACTTT. Its translation: CASSLPGTPLGAPLHF.

This clonotype has at least ten counts. The chain links TRBV24-1 to TRBJ1-1; 8 bases are a match to TRBD1. CDR1 KGHDR and CDR2 SFDVKD come from the germline V gene. The trim removed 5 bases at V and 5 bases at J, leaving 6 bases unmatched. The CDR3 loop spans 14 amino acids. The CDR3 nucleotides read TGTGCCACCAGTGCCACAGGGGGAAGGACTGAAGCTTTCTTT. The encoded protein is CATSATGGRTEAFF.

This chain connects TRBV5-1 to TRBJ1-1; D not resolved. Germline CDR1 reads SGHRS; CDR2 reads YFSETQ. This CDR3 region has 14 residues. The V end was cut by 4 bases, the J end by 1 base, with 11 bases between. The CDR3 loop is CASSPWVTNTEAFF. The CDR3 region has the DNA TGCGCCAGCAGCCCCTGGGTGACGAACACTGAAGCTTTCTTT. Together with reference TRBV5-1 and TRBJ1-1, the CDR3 gives the full variable domain: KAGVTQTPRYLIKTRGQQVTLSCSPISGHRSVSWYQQTPGQGLQFLFEYFSETQRNKGNFPGRFSGRQFSNSRSEMNVSTLELGDSALYLCASSPWVTNTEAFFGQGTRLTVV.

This chain joins TRBV10-3 and TRBJ1-4; no clear D gene. This CDR3 contains 16 residues. Germline assignment: CDR1 ENHRY and CDR2 SYGVKD. V was pared by 2 bases and J by 8 bases, with 18 bases between. Here the CDR3 reads CAISEPSTPRSEKLFF. DNA for the CDR3: TGTGCCATCAGTGAGCCATCAACCCCACGGAGCGAAAAACTGTTTTTT.

This clonotype has a count of ten or more. J is TRBJ2-7 and V is TRBV7-2; 7 positions match TRBD2. The CDR3 runs 14 residues. In germline, CDR1 is SGHTA, CDR2 FQGNSA. V was clipped by 5 bases and J by 3 bases; unmatched bases: 7. The CDR3 DNA follows: TGTGCCAGCAGCCTCGAGCGGGGAATCTACGAGCAGTACTTC. It specifies CASSLERGIYEQYF.

This clonotype was observed a few times. V gene TRBV5-5 combines with J gene TRBJ2-7; 7 bases map to TRBD1. The CDR3 runs to 13 residues. J lost 3 bases, V lost 4 bases, and 4 bases had no gene match. Looked up from germline, CDR1 is SGHKS and CDR2 is YYEKEE (reference sequence). CDR3 sequence (DNA): TGTGCCAGCAGCCCCAGGACAGGCTACGAGCAGTACTTC. This translates into CASSPRTGYEQYF.

This clonotype has more than one count but fewer than ten. The genes are TRBV19 and TRBJ2-7, with 8 bases lining up with TRBD1. With 4 bases clipped from V and 2 bases from J, the junction kept 4 bases outside the gene matches. Per the germline V gene, CDR1 is LNHDA and CDR2 is SQIVND (reference sequence). This CDR3 region has 14 residues. CDR3 region: CASSTGQGTYEQYF. Here the CDR3 DNA reads TGTGCCAGTAGTACAGGACAGGGAACCTACGAGCAGTACTTC.